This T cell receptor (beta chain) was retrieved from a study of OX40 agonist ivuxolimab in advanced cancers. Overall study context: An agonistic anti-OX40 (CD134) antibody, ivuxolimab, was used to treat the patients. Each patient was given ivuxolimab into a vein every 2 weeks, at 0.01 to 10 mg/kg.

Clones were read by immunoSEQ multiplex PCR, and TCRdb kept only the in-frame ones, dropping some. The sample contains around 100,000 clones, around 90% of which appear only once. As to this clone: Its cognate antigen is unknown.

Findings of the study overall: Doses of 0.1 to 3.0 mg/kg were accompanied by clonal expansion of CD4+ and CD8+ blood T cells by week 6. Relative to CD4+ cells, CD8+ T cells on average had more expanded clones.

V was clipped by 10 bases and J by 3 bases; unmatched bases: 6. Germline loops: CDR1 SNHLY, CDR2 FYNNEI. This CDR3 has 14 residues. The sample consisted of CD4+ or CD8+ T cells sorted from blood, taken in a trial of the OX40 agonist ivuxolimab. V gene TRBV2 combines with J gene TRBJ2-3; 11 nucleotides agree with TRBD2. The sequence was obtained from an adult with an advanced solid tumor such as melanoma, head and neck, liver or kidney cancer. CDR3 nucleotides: TGTGCCACGGTAGCGGGGGGGCCGACAGATACGCAGTATTTT. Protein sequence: CATVAGGPTDTQYF. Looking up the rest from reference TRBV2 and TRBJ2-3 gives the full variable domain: EPEVTQTPSHQVTQMGQEVILRCVPISNHLYFYWYRQILGQKVEFLVSFYNNEISEKSEIFDDQFSVERPDGSNFTLKIRSTKLEDSAMYFCATVAGGPTDTQYFGPGTRLTVL.